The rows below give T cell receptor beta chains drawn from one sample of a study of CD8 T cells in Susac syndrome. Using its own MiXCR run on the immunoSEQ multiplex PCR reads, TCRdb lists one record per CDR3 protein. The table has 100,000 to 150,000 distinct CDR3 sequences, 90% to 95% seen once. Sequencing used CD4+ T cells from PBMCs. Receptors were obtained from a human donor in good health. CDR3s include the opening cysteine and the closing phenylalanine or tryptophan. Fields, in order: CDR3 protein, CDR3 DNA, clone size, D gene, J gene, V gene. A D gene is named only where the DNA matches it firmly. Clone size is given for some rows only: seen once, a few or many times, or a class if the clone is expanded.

CDR3 protein: CASSLGSSGAYEQYF
CDR3 DNA: TGTGCCAGCAGCTTAGGGTCCAGCGGGGCCTACGAGCAGTACTTC
clone size: NA
D gene: TRBD2
J gene: TRBJ2-7
V gene: TRBV7-9

CDR3 protein: CASSQDTVSGNTIYF
CDR3 DNA: TGTGCCAGCAGCCAAGATACAGTCTCTGGAAACACCATATATTTT
clone size: once
D gene: NA
J gene: TRBJ1-3
V gene: TRBV3-1

CDR3 protein: CASTPPISAEQFF
CDR3 DNA: TGTGCCAGCACCCCCCCCATATCCGCTGAGCAGTTCTTC
clone size: NA
D gene: NA
J gene: TRBJ2-1
V gene: TRBV9

CDR3 protein: CSVRRDTDNEQFF
CDR3 DNA: TGCAGCGTCCGCCGGGACACTGACAATGAGCAGTTCTTC
clone size: NA
D gene: NA
J gene: TRBJ2-1
V gene: TRBV29-1

CDR3 protein: CASSPISYEQFF
CDR3 DNA: TGTGCCAGCAGCCCCATAAGTTATGAGCAGTTCTTC
clone size: NA
D gene: NA
J gene: TRBJ2-1
V gene: TRBV28

CDR3 protein: CVSSLTGTGGFEKLFF
CDR3 DNA: TGTGTCAGCAGCTTAACCGGGACAGGGGGTTTTGAAAAACTGTTTTTT
clone size: once
D gene: TRBD1
J gene: TRBJ1-4
V gene: TRBV7-9

CDR3 protein: CASREQAISNQPQHF
CDR3 DNA: TGTGCCAGCAGGGAACAGGCGATTAGCAATCAGCCCCAGCATTTT
clone size: NA
D gene: NA
J gene: TRBJ1-5
V gene: TRBV12-3/TRBV12-4

CDR3 protein: CSATSGKYNEQFF
CDR3 DNA: TGCAGCGCGACTAGCGGAAAATACAATGAGCAGTTCTTC
clone size: NA
D gene: TRBD2
J gene: TRBJ2-1
V gene: TRBV29-1

CDR3 protein: CASRPLAGEADTQYF
CDR3 DNA: TGTGCCAGCAGGCCCCTAGCGGGCGAAGCAGATACGCAGTATTTT
clone size: NA
D gene: TRBD2
J gene: TRBJ2-3
V gene: TRBV12-3/TRBV12-4

CDR3 protein: CASSLQRERVFF
CDR3 DNA: TGTGCCAGCAGCCTGCAGCGGGAGAGGGTGTTCTTC
clone size: NA
D gene: TRBD2
J gene: TRBJ2-1
V gene: TRBV3-1

CDR3 protein: CASSFAGGLYTQYF
CDR3 DNA: TGTGCCAGCAGTTTTGCAGGGGGGTTGTATACGCAGTATTTT
clone size: once
D gene: NA
J gene: TRBJ2-3
V gene: TRBV12-3/TRBV12-4

CDR3 protein: CASSLDDSGRGFFEQYF
CDR3 DNA: TGCGCCAGCAGCTTGGATGATAGCGGGAGGGGTTTCTTCGAGCAGTACTTC
clone size: NA
D gene: TRBD2
J gene: TRBJ2-7
V gene: TRBV5-1

CDR3 protein: CASSPYGVGTQYF
CDR3 DNA: TGTGCCAGCAGCCCCTACGGGGTAGGGACCCAGTACTTC
clone size: once
D gene: NA
J gene: TRBJ2-5
V gene: TRBV7-2

CDR3 protein: CASSLVAGTYNEQFF
CDR3 DNA: TGTGCCAGCAGCTTAGTAGCGGGAACCTACAATGAGCAGTTCTTC
clone size: NA
D gene: TRBD2
J gene: TRBJ2-1
V gene: TRBV7-9

CDR3 protein: CASSQGHGTQYF
CDR3 DNA: TGTGCCAGCAGCCAAGGGCACGGGACCCAGTACTTC
clone size: NA
D gene: NA
J gene: TRBJ2-5
V gene: TRBV3-1

CDR3 protein: CSAEGPGGTTYEQYF
CDR3 DNA: TGCAGTGCAGAGGGGCCGGGGGGAACAACCTACGAGCAGTACTTC
clone size: NA
D gene: TRBD2
J gene: TRBJ2-7
V gene: TRBV20-1

CDR3 protein: CASSLDSLEEQYF
CDR3 DNA: TGTGCCAGCAGTCTCGACTCTCTAGAGGAGCAGTACTTC
clone size: NA
D gene: NA
J gene: TRBJ2-7
V gene: TRBV6-5

CDR3 protein: CASSPTGEWDGELFF
CDR3 DNA: TGCGCCAGCAGCCCCACGGGAGAATGGGACGGGGAGCTGTTTTTT
clone size: NA
D gene: NA
J gene: TRBJ2-2
V gene: TRBV5-1

CDR3 protein: CSAPGTSYEQYF
CDR3 DNA: TGCAGTGCTCCCGGGACTAGCTACGAGCAGTACTTC
clone size: NA
D gene: TRBD2
J gene: TRBJ2-7
V gene: TRBV20-1

CDR3 protein: CASSEIYPANRGGYTF
CDR3 DNA: TGTGCCAGCAGTGAGATATATCCGGCGAACAGGGGTGGCTACACCTTC
clone size: NA
D gene: TRBD1
J gene: TRBJ1-2
V gene: TRBV6-4

CDR3 protein: CASILRGTENTEAFF
CDR3 DNA: TGTGCCAGCATCCTGAGGGGGACAGAGAACACTGAAGCTTTCTTT
clone size: once
D gene: TRBD1
J gene: TRBJ1-1
V gene: TRBV27

CDR3 protein: CASSVGTMQETQYF
CDR3 DNA: TGTGCCAGCAGCGTAGGGACAATGCAAGAGACCCAGTACTTC
clone size: once
D gene: NA
J gene: TRBJ2-5
V gene: TRBV2

CDR3 protein: CASSLGTEINYGYTF
CDR3 DNA: TGTGCCAGCTCACTAGGGACAGAGATTAACTATGGCTACACCTTC
clone size: NA
D gene: TRBD1
J gene: TRBJ1-2
V gene: TRBV18

CDR3 protein: CASSFWTSGWKQFF
CDR3 DNA: TGTGCCAGCAGCTTCTGGACTAGCGGTTGGAAGCAGTTCTTC
clone size: NA
D gene: TRBD2
J gene: TRBJ2-1
V gene: TRBV5-4

CDR3 protein: CASSAPMGPQHF
CDR3 DNA: TGTGCCAGCAGTGCCCCAATGGGGCCCCAGCATTTT
clone size: once
D gene: NA
J gene: TRBJ1-5
V gene: TRBV28

CDR3 protein: CAISESGGNYEQYF
CDR3 DNA: TGTGCCATCAGTGAGTCTGGGGGAAATTACGAGCAGTACTTC
clone size: NA
D gene: NA
J gene: TRBJ2-7
V gene: TRBV10-3

CDR3 protein: CASSPRVAGGMDEQFF
CDR3 DNA: TGTGCCAGCAGCCCCAGGGTCGCGGGAGGGATGGATGAGCAGTTCTTC
clone size: NA
D gene: TRBD2
J gene: TRBJ2-1
V gene: TRBV7-9

CDR3 protein: CASSSGGGLETQYF
CDR3 DNA: TGTGCCAGCAGCTCCGGAGGAGGTTTGGAGACCCAGTACTTC
clone size: NA
D gene: NA
J gene: TRBJ2-5
V gene: TRBV5-4

CDR3 protein: CSVASLAPYGYTF
CDR3 DNA: TGCAGCGTTGCCAGCTTAGCCCCCTATGGCTACACCTTC
clone size: NA
D gene: NA
J gene: TRBJ1-2
V gene: TRBV29-1

CDR3 protein: CASSPRGDGSNYGYTF
CDR3 DNA: TGTGCCAGCAGCCCCCGGGGGGACGGCTCTAACTATGGCTACACCTTC
clone size: NA
D gene: NA
J gene: TRBJ1-2
V gene: TRBV7-9

CDR3 protein: CASSFPGSGNTGELFF
CDR3 DNA: TGTGCCAGCAGCTTCCCCGGGAGTGGCAACACCGGGGAGCTGTTTTTT
clone size: NA
D gene: NA
J gene: TRBJ2-2
V gene: TRBV5-4

CDR3 protein: CASSPPGDTNTGELFF
CDR3 DNA: TGCGCCAGCAGTCCTCCGGGGGACACGAACACCGGGGAGCTGTTTTTT
clone size: NA
D gene: NA
J gene: TRBJ2-2
V gene: TRBV23-1

CDR3 protein: CASSNGGSSGNTIYF
CDR3 DNA: TGCGCCAGCAGCAATGGCGGCTCCTCTGGAAACACCATATATTTT
clone size: NA
D gene: NA
J gene: TRBJ1-3
V gene: TRBV5-1

CDR3 protein: CASSSFSLGETQYF
CDR3 DNA: TGTGCCAGTAGTTCCTTCTCACTAGGAGAGACCCAGTACTTC
clone size: NA
D gene: NA
J gene: TRBJ2-5
V gene: TRBV19

CDR3 protein: CSARGGTGFNEQFF
CDR3 DNA: TGCAGTGCTAGAGGGGGAACTGGGTTCAATGAGCAGTTCTTC
clone size: NA
D gene: NA
J gene: TRBJ2-1
V gene: TRBV20-1

CDR3 protein: CATSDARTSRYEQYF
CDR3 DNA: TGTGCCACCAGTGATGCAAGGACTAGCCGGTACGAGCAGTACTTC
clone size: NA
D gene: TRBD2
J gene: TRBJ2-7
V gene: TRBV24-1

CDR3 protein: CSVREGPYEQYF
CDR3 DNA: TGCAGCGTTCGGGAGGGCCCCTACGAGCAGTACTTC
clone size: once
D gene: TRBD2
J gene: TRBJ2-7
V gene: TRBV29-1

CDR3 protein: CSARDRAGITEAFF
CDR3 DNA: TGCAGTGCTAGAGATCGAGCAGGGATTACTGAAGCTTTCTTT
clone size: NA
D gene: NA
J gene: TRBJ1-1
V gene: TRBV20-1

CDR3 protein: CASSSTLDRGHGYTF
CDR3 DNA: TGTGCCAGCAGCTCGACCCTCGACAGGGGTCATGGCTACACCTTC
clone size: NA
D gene: TRBD1
J gene: TRBJ1-2
V gene: TRBV7-2

CDR3 protein: CSARQRSGAYEQYF
CDR3 DNA: TGCAGTGCTAGACAGCGTAGTGGAGCCTACGAGCAGTACTTC
clone size: once
D gene: NA
J gene: TRBJ2-7
V gene: TRBV20-1

CDR3 protein: CASSPPGQGRNEQFF
CDR3 DNA: TGTGCCAGCTCACCCCCGGGACAGGGTCGGAATGAGCAGTTCTTC
clone size: few
D gene: TRBD1
J gene: TRBJ2-1
V gene: TRBV18

CDR3 protein: CASGQGISGNTIYF
CDR3 DNA: TGTGCCAGCGGCCAGGGGATATCTGGAAACACCATATATTTT
clone size: once
D gene: NA
J gene: TRBJ1-3
V gene: TRBV2

CDR3 protein: CSVREVAATGELFF
CDR3 DNA: TGCAGCGTTCGAGAAGTTGCGGCGACCGGGGAGCTGTTTTTT
clone size: NA
D gene: NA
J gene: TRBJ2-2
V gene: TRBV29-1

CDR3 protein: CASSDFSAQYF
CDR3 DNA: TGTGCCAGCAGTGATTTTAGCGCGCAGTATTTT
clone size: NA
D gene: NA
J gene: TRBJ2-3
V gene: TRBV2

CDR3 protein: CSASPAENTGELFF
CDR3 DNA: TGCAGTGCTAGCCCCGCGGAGAACACCGGGGAGCTGTTTTTT
clone size: once
D gene: NA
J gene: TRBJ2-2
V gene: TRBV20-1

CDR3 protein: CASSPKSGTSDEKLFF
CDR3 DNA: TGTGCCAGCAGCCCGAAATCAGGGACTTCGGATGAAAAACTGTTTTTT
clone size: NA
D gene: NA
J gene: TRBJ1-4
V gene: TRBV7-9

CDR3 protein: CASSFFGANQPQHF
CDR3 DNA: TGTGCCAGCAGTTTTTTCGGAGCCAATCAGCCCCAGCATTTT
clone size: NA
D gene: NA
J gene: TRBJ1-5
V gene: TRBV28

CDR3 protein: CASRNSGYQETQYF
CDR3 DNA: TGTGCCAGCAGGAATAGCGGGTACCAAGAGACCCAGTACTTC
clone size: NA
D gene: TRBD2
J gene: TRBJ2-5
V gene: TRBV12-3/TRBV12-4

CDR3 protein: CASSLGSVLSYEQYF
CDR3 DNA: TGCGCCAGCAGCTTGGGATCGGTTCTCTCCTACGAGCAGTACTTC
clone size: NA
D gene: NA
J gene: TRBJ2-7
V gene: TRBV5-1

CDR3 protein: CASSEVGEAEAFF
CDR3 DNA: TGTGCCAGCAGTGAAGTGGGGGAGGCTGAAGCTTTCTTT
clone size: NA
D gene: NA
J gene: TRBJ1-1
V gene: TRBV6-1